This TCR beta chain is drawn from a study of blood T cell repertoires in COVID-19. As processed by the authors: Reference gene primer amplification gave estimated nucleated cell counts. Produced via immunoSEQ multiplex PCR; TCRdb's table is partial and in-frame only. From that table come the V and J calls and clone size; the DNA was used to work out D and trimming. The sample holds fewer than 110,000 clones, roughly 86% seen once. CDR3 size: 16 residues. Looked up from germline, CDR1 is WSHSY and CDR2 is SAAADI. Trimming took 3 bases from V and 2 from J; bases not matched to a gene: 5. The sample was peripheral blood. The receptor comes from a woman aged 25 to 39 with acute or convalescent COVID-19. The chain uses TRBV10-2 and TRBJ1-5; TRBD1 agrees at 9 bases. The CDR3 loop is CASSDSTGGGNQPQHF. The CDR3 DNA follows: TGCGCCAGCAGTGATTCTACAGGGGGCGGCAATCAGCCCCAGCATTTT.